This TCR beta chain comes out of a study of T cell responses to AZD1222 COVID-19 vaccine. Note on this clone: Antigen: not known.

Here immunoSEQ multiplex PCR was the method, and the copy in TCRdb shows in-frame clones only, minus some. The table records roughly 150,000 clones, approximately 89% of them present only once. Study-wide findings and caveats: Repertoires were obtained only post-peak T cell response. Females outnumbered males among donors, who were mostly white British; clonal diversity was possibly underestimated.

The sequenced sample was peripheral blood, obtained on day 0 of MenACWY control vaccination. The sequence derives from an adult in good health.

The CDR3: CASSLIRLGDGEQYF. The CDR3, as DNA: TGTGCCAGCAGTTTGATCCGACTAGGGGACGGCGAGCAGTACTTC. The chain uses TRBV28 and TRBJ2-7; tentative D call: TRBD2 (6 bases). Germline CDR1 reads MDHEN; CDR2 reads SYDVKM. The CDR3 totals 15 residues. V gave up 3 bases and J gave up 6 bases, with 18 bases separating them. Filled out from reference TRBV28 and TRBJ2-7, the complete variable domain reads DVKVTQSSRYLVKRTGEKVFLECVQDMDHENMFWYRQDPGLGLRLIYFSYDVKMKEKGDIPEGYSVSREKKERFSLILESASTNQTSMYLCASSLIRLGDGEQYFGPGTRLTVT.